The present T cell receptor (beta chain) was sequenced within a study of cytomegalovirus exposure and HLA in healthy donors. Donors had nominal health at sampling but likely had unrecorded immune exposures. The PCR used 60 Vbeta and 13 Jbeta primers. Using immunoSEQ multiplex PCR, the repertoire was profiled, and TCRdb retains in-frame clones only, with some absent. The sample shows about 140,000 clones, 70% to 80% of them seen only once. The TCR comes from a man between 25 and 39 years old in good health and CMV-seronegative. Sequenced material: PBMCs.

CDR3 coding DNA: TGTGCCAGCAGCTTAGCTGGACCTCCAGGGTACGAGCAGTACTTC. This translates into CASSLAGPPGYEQYF. The chain combines TRBV11-2 with TRBJ2-7, with D perhaps TRBD1 (5 bases). This CDR3 contains 15 residues. V was shortened by 1 base and J by 4 bases, with 14 bases between the two germline ends. Germline-derived CDR1 and CDR2 are SGHAT and FQNNGV.